This TCR beta chain derives from a study of T cell responses to AZD1222 COVID-19 vaccine. Study results and limitations: Donors were largely white British and mainly female; clonal diversity was possibly underestimated. The study found vaccine-associated CD4 TCRs spanning spike, dominant at 160-218 and 743-854. The number of AZD1222 recipients seropositive at baseline was only six. An increase in Spike-specific TCR breadth and depth was observed after two AZD1222 doses.

Germline assignment: CDR1 LNHNV and CDR2 YYDKDF (reference sequence). V shed 1 base and J shed 7 bases, with 8 bases lying between them. The CDR3 is 13 residues long. A word on this clone: Antigen specificity is unknown.

Data came from immunoSEQ multiplex PCR; TCRdb stores just in-frame clones and leaves some out. The table includes approximately 84,000 clones, 89% detected once. The rearrangement joins TRBV15 to TRBJ2-1; D gene ambiguous. The sequencing here drew on peripheral blood, taken on day 0 of AZD1222 vaccination. The source is an adult in good health. CDR3 coding DNA: TGTGCCACCAGCAGAGTGTCCAAGAATGAGCAGTTCTTC. It codes for CATSRVSKNEQFF.